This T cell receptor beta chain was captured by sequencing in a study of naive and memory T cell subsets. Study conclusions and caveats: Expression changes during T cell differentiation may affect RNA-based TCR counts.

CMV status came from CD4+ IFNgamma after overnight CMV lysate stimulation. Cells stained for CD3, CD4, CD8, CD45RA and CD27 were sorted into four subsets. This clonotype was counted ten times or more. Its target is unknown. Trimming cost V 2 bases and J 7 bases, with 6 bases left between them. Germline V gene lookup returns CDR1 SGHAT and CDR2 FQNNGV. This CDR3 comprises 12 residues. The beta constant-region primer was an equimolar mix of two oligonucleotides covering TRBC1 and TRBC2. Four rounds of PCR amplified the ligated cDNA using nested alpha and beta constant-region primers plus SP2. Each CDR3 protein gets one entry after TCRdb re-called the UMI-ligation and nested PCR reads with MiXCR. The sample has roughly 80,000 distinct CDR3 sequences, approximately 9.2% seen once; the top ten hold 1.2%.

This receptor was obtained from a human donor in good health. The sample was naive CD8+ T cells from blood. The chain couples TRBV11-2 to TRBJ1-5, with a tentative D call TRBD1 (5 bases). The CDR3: CASSLWGQPQHF. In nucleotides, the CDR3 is TGTGCCAGCAGCTTATGGGGCCAGCCCCAGCATTTT. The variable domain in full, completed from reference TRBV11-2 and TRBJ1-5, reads EAGVAQSPRYKIIEKRQSVAFWCNPISGHATLYWYQQILGQGPKLLIQFQNNGVVDDSQLPKDRFSAERLKGVDSTLKIQPAKLEDSAVYLCASSLWGQPQHFGDGTRLSIL.